This paragraph reports one TCR beta chain. What it binds is unknown. This sample is part of a study of T cell repertoires in cytomegalovirus infection. The CDR3 totals 17 residues. From germline, CDR1 is SGHNT and CDR2 YYREEE (reference sequence). The trim removed 4 bases at V and 5 bases at J, leaving 14 bases unmatched. Whole-study results and caveats: What dominated the ex vivo response were HLA-C-restricted CMV-specific TCR beta clonotypes.

TCRdb re-called the reads through MiXCR, storing one row per CDR3 protein. The table has 400,000 or so distinct CDR3 sequences, around 32% seen once. The chain is built from TRBV5-4 and TRBJ2-1; TRBD2 matches 8 bases. The sequencing input was PBMCs. The receptor was derived from a human donor in good health (CMV status not recorded). Some clones in this sample may be carry-over from other donors' samples. CDR3 region: CASSTSLAAALNNEQFF. As DNA, the CDR3 is TGTGCCAGCAGCACCTCACTAGCGGCCGCACTCAACAATGAGCAGTTCTTC.